This TCR beta chain was identified in a study of shared clonotypes between healthy human individuals. This clone showed up just once. Method: immunoSEQ multiplex PCR; TCRdb's copy keeps in-frame clones and lacks some. The data contain over 2 million clones, over 85% of them singletons. This CDR3 is built from 13 residues. CDR1 and CDR2 from the germline V gene are MNHNY and SVGAGI (reference sequence). The V and J ends lost 7 bases and 3 bases respectively, with 12 bases between them. Caucasian adults residing in Nashville, Tennessee made up all the donors. V is TRBV6-6 and J is TRBJ1-2; D is ambiguous. The sequenced material came from naive CD4+ T cells sorted from blood. The subset: CD45RA+ positively selected. The TCR originated in a young man in good health. The CDR3: CASNIGGYYGYTF. In DNA form, the CDR3 reads TGTGCCAGCAATATCGGAGGATACTATGGCTACACCTTC.